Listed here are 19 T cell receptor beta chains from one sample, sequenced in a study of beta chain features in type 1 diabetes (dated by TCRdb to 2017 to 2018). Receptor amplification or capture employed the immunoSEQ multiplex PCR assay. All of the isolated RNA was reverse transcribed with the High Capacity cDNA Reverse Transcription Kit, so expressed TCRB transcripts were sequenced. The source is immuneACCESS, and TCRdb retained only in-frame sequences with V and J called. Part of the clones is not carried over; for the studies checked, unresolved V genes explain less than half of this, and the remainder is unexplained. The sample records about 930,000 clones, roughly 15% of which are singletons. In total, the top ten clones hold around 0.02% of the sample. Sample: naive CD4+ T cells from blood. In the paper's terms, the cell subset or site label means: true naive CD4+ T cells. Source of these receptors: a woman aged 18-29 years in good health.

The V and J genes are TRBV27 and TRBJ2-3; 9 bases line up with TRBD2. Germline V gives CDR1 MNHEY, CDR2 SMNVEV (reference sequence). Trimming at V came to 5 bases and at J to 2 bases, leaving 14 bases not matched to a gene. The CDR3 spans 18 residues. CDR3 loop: CASSTRGRGLAYTDTQYF. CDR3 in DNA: TGTGCCAGCAGTACGAGGGGTCGGGGACTAGCTTACACAGATACGCAGTATTTT.

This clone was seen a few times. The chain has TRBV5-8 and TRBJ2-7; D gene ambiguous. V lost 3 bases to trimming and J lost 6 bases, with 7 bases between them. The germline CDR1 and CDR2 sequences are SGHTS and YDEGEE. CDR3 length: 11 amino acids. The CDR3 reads CASSSVGEQYF. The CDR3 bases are TGTGCCAGCAGCTCAGTAGGCGAGCAGTACTTC.

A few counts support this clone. CDR3 DNA sequence: TGCAGCGCCATAAGGGGGGGTAGCTCCTACGAGCAGTACTTC. Protein product: CSAIRGGSSYEQYF. The chain is built from TRBV29-1 and TRBJ2-7; possibly TRBD2 for D (7 bases). This CDR3 is 14 amino acids long. The ends were cut back, 7 bases at V and 0 bases at J, with 16 bases in the middle. The germline V gene has CDR1 SQVTM and CDR2 ANQGSEA.

As DNA, the CDR3 is TGCGCCAGCAGCTTGGGGCAAACCGGCAACAATGAGCAGTTCTTC. This encodes CASSLGQTGNNEQFF. The chain joins TRBV5-1 to TRBJ2-1; D remains unclear. V lost 0 bases and J lost 5, with 12 bases in between. Germline loops: CDR1 SGHRS, CDR2 YFSETQ. This CDR3 contains 15 residues.

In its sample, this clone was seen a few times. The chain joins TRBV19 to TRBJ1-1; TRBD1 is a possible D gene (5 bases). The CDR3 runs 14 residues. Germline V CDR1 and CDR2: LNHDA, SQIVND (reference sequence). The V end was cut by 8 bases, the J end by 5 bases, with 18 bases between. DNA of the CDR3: TGTGCCAGTCTTAGTTACGCGGGACGGACTGAAGCTTTCTTT. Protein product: CASLSYAGRTEAFF.

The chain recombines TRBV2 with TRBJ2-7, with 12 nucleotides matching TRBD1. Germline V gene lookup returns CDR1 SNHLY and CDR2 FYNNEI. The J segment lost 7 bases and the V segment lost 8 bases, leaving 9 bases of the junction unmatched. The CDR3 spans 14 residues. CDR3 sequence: CASVRDRGLGEQYF. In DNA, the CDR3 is TGTGCCAGCGTGAGGGACAGGGGGCTCGGTGAGCAGTACTTC.

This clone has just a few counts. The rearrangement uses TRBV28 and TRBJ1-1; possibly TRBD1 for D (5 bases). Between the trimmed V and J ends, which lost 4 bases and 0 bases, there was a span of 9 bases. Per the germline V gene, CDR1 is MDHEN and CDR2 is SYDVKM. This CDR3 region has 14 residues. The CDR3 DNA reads TGTGCCAGCAGTTCGACAGCTATGAACACTGAAGCTTTCTTT. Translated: CASSSTAMNTEAFF.

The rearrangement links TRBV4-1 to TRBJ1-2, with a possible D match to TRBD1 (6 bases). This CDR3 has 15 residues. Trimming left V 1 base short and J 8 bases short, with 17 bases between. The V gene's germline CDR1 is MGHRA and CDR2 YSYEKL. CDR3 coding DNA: TGCGCCAGCAGCCAAGCCGGAGACAGGTCAAGGGGCTACACCTTC. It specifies CASSQAGDRSRGYTF.

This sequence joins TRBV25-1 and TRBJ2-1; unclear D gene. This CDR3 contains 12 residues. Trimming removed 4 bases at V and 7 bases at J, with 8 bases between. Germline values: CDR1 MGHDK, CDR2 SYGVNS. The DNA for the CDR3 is TGTGCCAGCAGTGGCCCTGGGAATGAGCAGTTCTTC. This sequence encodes CASSGPGNEQFF.

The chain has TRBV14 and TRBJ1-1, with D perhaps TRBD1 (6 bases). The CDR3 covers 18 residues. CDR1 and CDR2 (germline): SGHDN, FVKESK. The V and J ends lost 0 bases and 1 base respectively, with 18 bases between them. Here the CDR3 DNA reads TGTGCCAGCAGCCAAGATTTCGGGACAACTGTTGGGAACACTGAAGCTTTCTTT. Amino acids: CASSQDFGTTVGNTEAFF.

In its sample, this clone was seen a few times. The CDR3 loop is CASSPGTSGTQETQYF. In DNA form, the CDR3 reads TGTGCCAGCAGCCCTGGGACTAGCGGGACCCAAGAGACCCAGTACTTC. The chain couples TRBV9 to TRBJ2-5, with 13 bases identical to TRBD2. The CDR3 is 16 amino acids. In germline, CDR1 is SGDLS, CDR2 YYNGEE. V shed 4 bases and J 1 base; nucleotides not matched to a gene: 4.

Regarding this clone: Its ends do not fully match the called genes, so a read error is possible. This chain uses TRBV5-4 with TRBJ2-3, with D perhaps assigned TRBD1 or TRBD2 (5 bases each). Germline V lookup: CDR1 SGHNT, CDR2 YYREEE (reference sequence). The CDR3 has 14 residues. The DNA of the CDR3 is TGTGCCAGCAGGTTGGGACGGGACACAGATACGCAGTATTTT. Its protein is CASRLGRDTDTQYF. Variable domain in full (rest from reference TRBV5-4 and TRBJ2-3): ETGVTQSPTHLIKTRGQQVTLRCSSQSGHNTVSWYQQALGQGPQFIFQYYREEENGRGNFPPRFSGLQFPNYSSELNVNALELDDSALYLCASRLGRDTDTQYFGPGTRLTVL.

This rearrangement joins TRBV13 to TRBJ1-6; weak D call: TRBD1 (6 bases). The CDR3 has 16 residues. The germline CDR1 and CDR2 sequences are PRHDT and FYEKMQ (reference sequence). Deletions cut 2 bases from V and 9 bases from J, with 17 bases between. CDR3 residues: CASSLTQGVGGSPLHF. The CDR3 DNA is TGTGCCAGCAGCTTAACACAGGGAGTCGGCGGTTCACCCCTCCACTTT.

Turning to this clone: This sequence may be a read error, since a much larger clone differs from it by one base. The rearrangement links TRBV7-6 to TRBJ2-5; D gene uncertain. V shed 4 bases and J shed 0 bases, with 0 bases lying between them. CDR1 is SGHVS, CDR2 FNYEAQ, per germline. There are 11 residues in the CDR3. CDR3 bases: TGTGCCAGCAGCTACCAAGAGACCCAGTACTTC. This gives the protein CASSYQETQYF.

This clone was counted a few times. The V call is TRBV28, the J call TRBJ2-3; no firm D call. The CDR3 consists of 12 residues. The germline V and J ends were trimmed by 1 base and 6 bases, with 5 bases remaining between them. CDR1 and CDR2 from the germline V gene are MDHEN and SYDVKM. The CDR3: CASSLLMDTQYF. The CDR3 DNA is TGTGCCAGCAGTTTATTGATGGATACGCAGTATTTT.

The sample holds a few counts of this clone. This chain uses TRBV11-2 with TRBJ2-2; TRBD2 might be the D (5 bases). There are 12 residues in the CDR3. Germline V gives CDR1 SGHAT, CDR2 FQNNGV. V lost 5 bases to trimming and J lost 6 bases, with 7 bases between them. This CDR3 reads CASSKRAGELFF. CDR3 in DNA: TGTGCCAGCAGCAAGAGGGCCGGGGAGCTGTTTTTT.

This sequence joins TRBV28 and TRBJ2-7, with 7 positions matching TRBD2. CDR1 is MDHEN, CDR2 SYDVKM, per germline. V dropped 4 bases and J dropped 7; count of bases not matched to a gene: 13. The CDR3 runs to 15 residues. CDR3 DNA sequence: TGTGCCAGCAGTTCGGGTCAACTCCACGGGGGGGAGCAGTACTTC. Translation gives CASSSGQLHGGEQYF.

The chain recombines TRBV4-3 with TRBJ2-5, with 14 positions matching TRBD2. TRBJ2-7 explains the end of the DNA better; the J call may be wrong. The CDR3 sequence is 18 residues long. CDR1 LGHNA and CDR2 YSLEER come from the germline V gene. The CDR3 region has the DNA TGCGCCAGCAGCCAAGCGGGACCGGGACTAGCGGGAGACTACGAGCAGTACTTC. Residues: CASSQAGPGLAGDYEQYF.

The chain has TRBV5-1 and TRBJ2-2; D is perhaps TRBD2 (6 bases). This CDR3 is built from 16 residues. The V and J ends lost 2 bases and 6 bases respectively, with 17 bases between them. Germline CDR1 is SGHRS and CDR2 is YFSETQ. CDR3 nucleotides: TGCGCCAGCAGCTTAACTACCTACAGACTAGCCGGGGAGCTGTTTTTT. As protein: CASSLTTYRLAGELFF.